Listed below are T cell receptor beta chains from one sample, sequenced in a study of cytomegalovirus exposure and HLA in healthy donors. Data came from immunoSEQ multiplex PCR; TCRdb stores just in-frame clones and leaves some out. The sample lists about 140,000 clones, about 86% occurring once. Sequencing was carried out using PBMCs. These receptor sequences come from a woman in her 30s in good health and CMV-seronegative. Both conserved end residues are part of each CDR3. Fields, in order: V gene, J gene, D gene, CDR3 length, clone size, CDR3 DNA, CDR3 protein. The D gene is left open where the match is weak. Only part of the rows carry a size: once, few, many, or a class if the clone is expanded.

TRBV6-5	TRBJ2-7	TRBD1	14	.	TGTGCCAGCGGAAAGGACAGGACTTCCTACGAGCAGTACTTC	CASGKDRTSYEQYF
TRBV9	TRBJ2-1	.	12	.	TGTGCCAGCGCGGGGACCTACAATGAGCAGTTCTTC	CASAGTYNEQFF
TRBV19	TRBJ1-5	.	14	.	TGTGCCAGTAGTATAATGGGCGGGAATCAGCCCCAGCATTTT	CASSIMGGNQPQHF
TRBV7-2	TRBJ2-4	TRBD1	16	.	TGTGCCAGCAGCTTTAGGTTGACAGGGGGGGGTAACATTCAGTACTTC	CASSFRLTGGGNIQYF
TRBV28	TRBJ1-2	.	17	.	TGTGCCAGCAGGGTGCTGAGGGATTCGACCTCCTTCTATGGCTACACCTTC	CASRVLRDSTSFYGYTF
TRBV28	TRBJ1-2	TRBD1	14	.	TGTGCCAGCAGTCCACCCGGGACAGGGGTTGGCTACACCTTC	CASSPPGTGVGYTF
TRBV7-6	TRBJ2-1	TRBD1	13	.	TGTGCCAGCAGCCGGGACAGGGGTCATGAGCAGTTCTTC	CASSRDRGHEQFF
TRBV28	TRBJ2-7	.	15	.	TGTGCCAGCAGTCCGACGGGACTCCTGTCCTACGAGCAGTACTTC	CASSPTGLLSYEQYF
TRBV28	TRBJ2-7	TRBD1	15	.	TGTGCCAGCACCCCCCCTGGGACAGGGTCCCACGAGCAGTACTTC	CASTPPGTGSHEQYF
TRBV19	TRBJ1-5	.	14	.	TGTGCCAGTAGCCAGGGATATAGCAATCAGCCCCAGCATTTT	CASSQGYSNQPQHF
TRBV10-3	TRBJ2-3	.	15	.	TGTGCCATCAGTGAGAGTACAGTCCTCGCAGATACGCAGTATTTT	CAISESTVLADTQYF
TRBV7-9	TRBJ2-1	TRBD2	17	.	TGTGCCAGCAGCTCCGGAGTTTCTAGCGGGGGATACAATGAGCAGTTCTTC	CASSSGVSSGGYNEQFF
TRBV14	TRBJ2-7	TRBD2	17	.	TGTGCCAGCAGCCAACTCCAATCGCCTAGCGGGGACTACGAGCAGTACTTC	CASSQLQSPSGDYEQYF
TRBV4-1	TRBJ1-2	TRBD1	14	.	TGCGCCAGCAGCCACGGACAGGGGATGAATGGCTACACCTTC	CASSHGQGMNGYTF
TRBV5-1	TRBJ2-5	TRBD1	16	.	TGCGCCAGCAGCTTGGGACTGGGACAGGGGCAAGAGACCCAGTACTTC	CASSLGLGQGQETQYF
TRBV7-9	TRBJ1-1	.	14	.	TGTTCCAGCAGCTCCACAGGGTTGGACACTGAAGCTTTCTTT	CSSSSTGLDTEAFF
TRBV19	TRBJ1-4	.	19	.	TGTGCCAGTAGTATGGACTCCCCCGGCCTGCGGGGGGGAAATGAAAAACTGTTTTTT	CASSMDSPGLRGGNEKLFF
TRBV7-9	TRBJ2-1	TRBD1	15	few	TGTGCCAGCAGTTCCCGACAGGGGGCGGGCAATGAGCAGTTCTTC	CASSSRQGAGNEQFF
TRBV7-7	TRBJ1-3	.	16	once	TGTGCTAGCAGCTTGGGGCCCAATCTCTCTGGAAACACCATATATTTT	CASSLGPNLSGNTIYF
TRBV5-5	TRBJ2-7	TRBD1	18	.	TGTGCCAGCAGCTTGGTGGCGAATACCGGGACAGGAACCTACGAGCAGTACTTC	CASSLVANTGTGTYEQYF
TRBV5-5	TRBJ1-1	.	13	.	TGTGCCAGCAGCTTGACGGGGGTCACTGAAGCTTTCTTT	CASSLTGVTEAFF
TRBV6-5	TRBJ1-3	TRBD1	16	.	TGTGCCAGCAGTTACACCCACTCGACAGGGCGGGACACCATATATTTT	CASSYTHSTGRDTIYF
TRBV19	TRBJ1-6	TRBD1	14	.	TGTGCCAGTCCCAGGGGACAGCTTAATTCACCCCTCCACTTT	CASPRGQLNSPLHF
TRBV7-8	TRBJ1-1	.	11	.	TGTGCCAGCAGCTCGCAGGGGGAAGCTTTCTTT	CASSSQGEAFF
TRBV10-2	TRBJ2-7	.	15	.	TGCGCCAGCAGTGGGGGTCTTAGGGGCTCCTACGAGCAGTACTTC	CASSGGLRGSYEQYF
TRBV19	TRBJ2-2	.	15	.	TGTGCCAGTAGTATAGGGACTCGGAACACCGGGGAGCTGTTTTTT	CASSIGTRNTGELFF
TRBV28	TRBJ1-4	TRBD1	14	.	TGTGCCAGCAGCCTAGGACAGGGTGAGGAAAAACTGTTTTTT	CASSLGQGEEKLFF
TRBV28	TRBJ1-2	.	14	.	TGTGCCAGCAGTTTGGCCACGTGGCAGGGCGGCTACACCTTC	CASSLATWQGGYTF
TRBV10-3	TRBJ1-6	.	16	once	TGTGCCATCAGTGATGACAGCCGTTCCTATAATTCACCCCTCCACTTT	CAISDDSRSYNSPLHF
TRBV7-8	TRBJ2-1	.	15	.	TGTGCCAGCAGCCCCCTCTGGGGGCCATCTACGGGGCAGTTCTTC	CASSPLWGPSTGQFF
TRBV7-3	TRBJ2-5	TRBD2	15	.	TGTGCCAGCAGCTTAATAGCGGGGGTAGGGGAGACCCAGTACTTC	CASSLIAGVGETQYF
TRBV7-3	TRBJ1-1	.	13	.	TGTGCCAGCAGCTCGACAGTGAACACTGAAGCTTTCTTT	CASSSTVNTEAFF
TRBV19	TRBJ2-7	.	13	.	TGTGCCAGTAGTCTTTTAGGTGGGAGCGAGCAGTACTTC	CASSLLGGSEQYF
TRBV5-1	TRBJ2-3	TRBD2	16	.	TGCGCCAGCAGTTCGAGCGGGGCTCTGCTAGCAGATACGCAGTATTTT	CASSSSGALLADTQYF
TRBV2	TRBJ2-7	TRBD1	15	.	TGTGCCAGCAGTGATCTTCGACAGGGGCTACACGAGCAGTACTTC	CASSDLRQGLHEQYF
TRBV7-6	TRBJ2-7	.	14	.	TGTGCCAGCAGCTTTGGGGGGTCCTCCTACGAGCAGTACTTC	CASSFGGSSYEQYF
TRBV6-6	TRBJ1-2	.	14	.	TGTGCCAGCAGCCCCGGGGACTATTCTGGGGGCTACACCTTC	CASSPGDYSGGYTF
TRBV6-1	TRBJ2-5	TRBD1	16	.	TGTGCCAGCAGTGAACCTCGTAGGGGGCGTCAAGAGACCCAGTACTTC	CASSEPRRGRQETQYF
TRBV13	TRBJ1-6	TRBD1	15	.	TGTGCCAGCAGCTTAGGCACAGGGGGCAATTCACCCCTCCACTTT	CASSLGTGGNSPLHF
TRBV28	TRBJ2-7	TRBD2	12	.	TGTGCCATAGGACGGGGGGTTTACGAGCAGTACTTC	CAIGRGVYEQYF